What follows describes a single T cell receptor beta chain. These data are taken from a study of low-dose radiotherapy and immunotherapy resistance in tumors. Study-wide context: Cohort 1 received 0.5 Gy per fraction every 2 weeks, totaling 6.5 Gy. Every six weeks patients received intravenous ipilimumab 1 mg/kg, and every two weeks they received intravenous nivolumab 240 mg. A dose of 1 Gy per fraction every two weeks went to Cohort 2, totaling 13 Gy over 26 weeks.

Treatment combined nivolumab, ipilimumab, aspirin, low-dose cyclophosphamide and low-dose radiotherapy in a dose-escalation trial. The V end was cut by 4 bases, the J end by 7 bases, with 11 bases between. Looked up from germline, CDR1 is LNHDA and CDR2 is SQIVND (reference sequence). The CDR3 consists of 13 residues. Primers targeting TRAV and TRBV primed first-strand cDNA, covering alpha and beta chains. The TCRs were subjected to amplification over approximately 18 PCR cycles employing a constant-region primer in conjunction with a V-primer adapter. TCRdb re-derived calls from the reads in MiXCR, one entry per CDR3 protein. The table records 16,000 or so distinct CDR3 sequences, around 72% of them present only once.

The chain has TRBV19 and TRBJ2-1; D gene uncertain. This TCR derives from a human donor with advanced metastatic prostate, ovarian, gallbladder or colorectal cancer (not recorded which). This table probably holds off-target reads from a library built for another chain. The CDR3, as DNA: TGTGCCAGTAGTAGAAGGACGGTAAATGAGCAGTTCTTC. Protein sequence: CASSRRTVNEQFF. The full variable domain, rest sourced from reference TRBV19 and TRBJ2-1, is DGGITQSPKYLFRKEGQNVTLSCEQNLNHDAMYWYRQDPGQGLRLIYYSQIVNDFQKGDIAEGYSVSREKKESFPLTVTSAQKNPTAFYLCASSRRTVNEQFFGPGTRLTVL.